The next 12 T cell receptor beta chains were all read from a single sample in a study of tumor-infiltrating lymphocytes in primary liver carcinoma. Joint extraction of RNA and DNA used about 17-32 mg of bulk tissue that was unsorted. Total RNA (roughly 550 ng) served as template for TCR beta cDNA synthesis primed by a constant-region primer. Each TCR beta library was derived from three nested multiplex PCR rounds that employed slightly modified ARM-PCR. TRBV1-TRBV30 forward primers paired with a C-beta reverse primer were used in the first two PCR rounds, which ran 9 to 10 cycles each. Each CDR3 protein gets one entry after TCRdb re-called the multiplex PCR reads with MiXCR. The data show nearly 50,000 distinct CDR3 sequences, over 65% seen once. The sequencing sample was made of liver tumor tissue from sampling region 3. Subset noted: tumor region T3, left-lateral pole. Every receptor here comes from a middle-aged man with primary liver carcinoma and hepatitis B virus infection.

The genes are TRBV11-2 and TRBJ2-2; a weak D match, TRBD1 (6 bases). The CDR3 is made up of 17 amino acids. The germline V and J ends were trimmed by 5 bases and 4 bases, with 20 bases remaining between them. Germline CDR1 reads SGHAT; CDR2 reads FQNNGV. The CDR3 sequence: CASSLDRDRIGTGELFF. The CDR3 DNA reads TGTGCCAGCAGCCTTGATCGAGACAGGATCGGCACCGGGGAGCTGTTTTTT. Variable domain in full (rest from reference TRBV11-2 and TRBJ2-2): EAGVAQSPRYKIIEKRQSVAFWCNPISGHATLYWYQQILGQGPKLLIQFQNNGVVDDSQLPKDRFSAERLKGVDSTLKIQPAKLEDSAVYLCASSLDRDRIGTGELFFGEGSRLTVL.

To note about this clonotype: This may be a read error: a much more frequent sequence differs by one nucleotide. The J gene is TRBJ1-1, the V gene TRBV11-3; a possible D gene is TRBD1 (6 bases). Trimming stripped 5 bases from V and 6 bases from J, with 13 bases between. This CDR3 has 13 residues. CDR1 and CDR2 (germline): SGHNT, YENEEA. The CDR3 reads CASSTREGAEAFF. The CDR3 nucleotides read TGTGCCAGCAGCACTCGAGAGGGGGCTGAAGCTTTCTTT.

On this clonotype itself: One base away lies a much larger clone, so this may be a sequencing read error. The chain uses TRBV5-1 and TRBJ2-7; tentative D call: TRBD2 (6 bases). V was pared by 1 base and J by 0 bases, with 14 bases between. CDR1 and CDR2 (germline): SGHRS, YFSETQ. The CDR3 spans 16 residues. The CDR3 DNA reads as TGCGCCAGCAGCTTGTCTCCCTGCGGGACCTCCTACGAGCAGTACTTC. This codes for CASSLSPCGTSYEQYF. The full variable domain, with the rest looked up from reference TRBV5-1 and TRBJ2-7, is KAGVTQTPRYLIKTRGQQVTLSCSPISGHRSVSWYQQTPGQGLQFLFEYFSETQRNKGNFPGRFSGRQFSNSRSEMNVSTLELGDSALYLCASSLSPCGTSYEQYFGPGTRLTVT.

Comments on this clonotype: The junction departs from the called germline gene at one end, perhaps through a read error. This chain joins TRBV10-3 and TRBJ2-5; no clear D gene. This CDR3 is 14 amino acids long. The germline CDR1 and CDR2 sequences are ENHRY and SYGVKD. The CDR3 region has the DNA TGTGTCATCGGTGAGTCTAGGAACCAAGAGACCCAGTACTTC. Residues: CVIGESRNQETQYF.

On this clonotype itself: Relative to the germline gene, one junction end is altered; a read error may explain this. The gene calls are TRBV4-1 and TRBJ2-1; perhaps TRBD2 as D (6 bases). The CDR3 runs to 16 residues. Germline V lookup: CDR1 MGHRA, CDR2 YSYEKL. CDR3 protein: CASSQVEGMVVNEHFF. The CDR3, as DNA: TGCGCCAGCAGCCAAGTGGAGGGAATGGTTGTAAATGAGCATTTCTTC.

This clonotype came up a few times. The rearrangement joins TRBV6-1 to TRBJ2-1, with 10 bases that match TRBD2. The J call may be wrong; the DNA end is better matched by TRBJ2-7. CDR1 is MNHNS and CDR2 is SASEGT in the germline V gene. The CDR3 loop spans 18 amino acids. CDR3 sequence: CASSEAHPGTSVYNEQYF. Here the CDR3 DNA reads TGTGCCAGCAGTGAAGCCCATCCCGGGACTAGCGTCTACAATGAGCAGTACTTC.

The J gene is TRBJ2-3, the V gene TRBV29-1, with D perhaps TRBD1 (5 bases). The tail of the sequence fits TRBJ1-5 better, so the J call may be wrong. The CDR3 loop spans 15 amino acids. CDR1 SQVTM and CDR2 ANQGSEA come from the germline V gene. DNA of the CDR3: TGCAGCGTTGGGCCCGCGGAGGGGCACACATATACGCAGCATTTT. It specifies CSVGPAEGHTYTQHF.

This clonotype was recorded a few times. CDR3 sequence: CASSLGGLAGAQETQYF. CDR3 bases: TGCGCCAGCAGCTTGGGGGGACTAGCGGGAGCTCAAGAGACCCAGTACTTC. The chain is built from TRBV5-1 and TRBJ2-5; 14 nucleotides align to TRBD2. V lost 0 bases and J lost 2; bases outside the gene matches: 3. This CDR3 is built from 17 residues. The germline V gene encodes CDR1 SGHRS and CDR2 YFSETQ.

The chain recombines TRBV18 with TRBJ2-1; TRBD2 aligns across 8 bases. Germline-derived CDR1 and CDR2 are KGHSH and LQKENI. The CDR3 sequence is 14 residues long. V lost 2 bases and J lost 8; bases outside the gene matches: 5. The CDR3 DNA is TGTGCCAGCTCACCAGGACTAGCAGGGGATGAGCAGTTCTTC. It is translated as CASSPGLAGDEQFF.

CDR3 residues: CAISEGSTGLVGVSEQFF. In nucleotides, the CDR3 is TGTGCCATCAGTGAGGGAAGTACCGGACTAGTGGGAGTAAGTGAGCAGTTCTTC. The V and J genes are TRBV10-3 and TRBJ2-1, with 7 bases lining up with TRBD2. This CDR3 spans 18 amino acids. J was trimmed by 9 bases and V by 2 bases; bases with no gene match: 19. Looked up from germline, CDR1 is ENHRY and CDR2 is SYGVKD.

Only a few counts were recorded for this clonotype. The V and J genes are TRBV12-3 or TRBV12-4 and TRBJ2-7; 9 nucleotides align to TRBD1. The CDR3 is 16 amino acids. V was pared by 5 bases and J by 4 bases, with 12 bases of the junction left unmatched. The CDR3 region is CASSVGTGTGRYEQYF. The DNA for the CDR3 is TGTGCCAGCAGTGTAGGAACCGGGACAGGGAGGTACGAGCAGTACTTC.

This clonotype was observed many times. CDR3 coding DNA: TGTGCCAGCGAGGTAGGGGGCACAGATACGCAGTATTTT. Its protein is CASEVGGTDTQYF. V usage is TRBV6-2 or TRBV6-3 and J usage is TRBJ2-3; tentative D call: TRBD1 (5 bases). Germline assignment: CDR1 MNHEY and CDR2 SVGEGT. This CDR3 contains 13 residues. Deletions cut 8 bases from V and 1 base from J, with 10 bases between.